This T cell receptor beta chain was captured in a study of cytomegalovirus exposure and HLA in healthy donors. Vbeta (60) and Jbeta (13) primers were used in the PCR. Generated by immunoSEQ multiplex PCR, the TCRdb table keeps only in-frame clones and is missing some. The data hold some 110,000 clones, with 78% observed a single time. Sequencing used PBMCs. The source is a man aged 25 to 40 in good health and CMV-seronegative.

The CDR3 loop is CASSRRGKNTEAFF. The CDR3 DNA reads as TGTGCCAGCAGCCGGAGGGGTAAGAACACTGAAGCTTTCTTT. The chain employs TRBV7-6 and TRBJ1-1; the D gene is possibly TRBD1 (5 bases). The CDR3 loop spans 14 amino acids. Trimming took off 5 bases at V and 1 base at J, with 11 bases between the two ends. The germline V gene encodes CDR1 SGHVS and CDR2 FNYEAQ.